This T cell receptor beta chain was profiled in a study of T cell responses to AZD1222 COVID-19 vaccine. Broader study findings: The number of AZD1222 recipients seropositive at baseline was only 5 to 7. Donors were largely white British and mainly female; clonal diversity was possibly underestimated. The study reported that nearly half of spike-specific TCRs target unmutated variant regions. Repertoires in all cases were sampled only once the peak T cell response had passed.

In the case of this clone: Its antigen remains unknown.

Sequencing used immunoSEQ multiplex PCR; TCRdb keeps in-frame clones, though not all of them. The sample includes under 95,000 clones, roughly 90% of them seen just once. V dropped 6 bases and J dropped 5 bases, with 13 bases sitting between them. The germline CDR1 and CDR2 sequences are SGHTA and FQGTGA. The CDR3 runs to 14 residues. The specimen was peripheral blood, collected on day 0 of AZD1222 vaccination. The source is an adult in good health. This chain joins TRBV7-3 and TRBJ1-4; D possibly corresponds to TRBD1 (5 bases). CDR3 in amino acids: CASRSDMGNEKLFF. The CDR3 region has the DNA TGTGCCAGCAGATCGGACATGGGAAATGAAAAACTGTTTTTT.